These T cell receptor beta chains were read from a single sample in a study of blood T cell repertoires in COVID-19. The method was immunoSEQ multiplex PCR; TCRdb's version includes in-frame clones alone and lacks a portion of them. The sample has about 310,000 clones, 89% seen once. The sequenced sample was PBMCs or T cells enriched from blood (not recorded which). These receptors originate from a woman in her thirties or forties who had recovered from COVID-19. Each CDR3 is given with its conserved first and last residue. The order of the fields is J gene, V gene, clone size, D gene, CDR3 DNA, CDR3 protein. A D gene is named only where the DNA matches it firmly. A row's size may be missing; if present it is once, few, many or a size class.

>TRBJ2-3|TRBV27|.|TRBD2
TGTGCCAGCAGTTTATCGGGGACTAGCGCTGATACGCAGTATTTT
CASSLSGTSADTQYF
>TRBJ2-1|TRBV29-1|.|TRBD2
TGCAGCGTTGAAGATCTAGCGGGGACTAGCAGTTACAATGAGCAGTTCTTC
CSVEDLAGTSSYNEQFF
>TRBJ2-7|TRBV27|.|TRBD2
TGTGCCAGCAGTTTACGGGGACTAGCGGGAGGATTCGAGCAGTACTTC
CASSLRGLAGGFEQYF
>TRBJ2-5|TRBV28|few|.
TGTGCCAGCAGCCCTCCGGGGTACGAGACCCAGTACTTC
CASSPPGYETQYF
>TRBJ2-5|TRBV6-2/TRBV6-3|.|TRBD2
TGTGCCAGCAGTTACAGCCTGGGACTAGCGCGACTACAAGAGACCCAGTACTTC
CASSYSLGLARLQETQYF
>TRBJ2-3|TRBV4-1|.|.
TGCGCCAGCAGCCAAGATCGAGCAGGGGACACAGATACGCAGTATTTT
CASSQDRAGDTDTQYF
>TRBJ2-5|TRBV7-8|.|.
TGTGCCAGCAGCTCCAACAACCAAGAGACCCAGTACTTC
CASSSNNQETQYF
>TRBJ2-3|TRBV7-9|.|TRBD1
TGTGCCAGCAGCTCTCTGGACAGGGCCACCACAGATACGCAGTATTTT
CASSSLDRATTDTQYF
>TRBJ2-5|TRBV3-1/TRBV3-2|.|.
TGTGCCAGCAGCCCCCAGCGTCGAGAGACCCAGTACTTC
CASSPQRRETQYF
>TRBJ2-3|TRBV27|few|TRBD2
TGTGCCAGCAGTTTATCGGTAGCGGGACTTGCGGATACGCAGTATTTT
CASSLSVAGLADTQYF
>TRBJ1-6|TRBV19|.|TRBD1
TGTGCCAGTAGTTTCGGGACAGGGAGTAATTCACCCCTCCACTTT
CASSFGTGSNSPLHF
>TRBJ1-2|TRBV6-5|.|.
TGTGCCAGCACTCCGGACACGTCAGCTAACTATGGCTACACCTTC
CASTPDTSANYGYTF
>TRBJ1-5|TRBV6-5|.|.
TGTGCCAGCAGTTTTGGACAGAATAGCAATCAGCCCCAGCATTTT
CASSFGQNSNQPQHF
>TRBJ2-7|TRBV4-2|.|TRBD1
TGTGCCAGCAGCCATCAGACAGGGGGGAAACCACACGAGCAGTACTTC
CASSHQTGGKPHEQYF
>TRBJ2-7|TRBV13|.|TRBD1
TGTGCCAGCAGCCCCGGGACAGGGAGGGCCTACGAGCAGTACTTC
CASSPGTGRAYEQYF
>TRBJ2-4|TRBV28|.|TRBD1
TGTGCCAGCAGTGCGACCATAAACAGGGGGCTCAAAAACATTCAGTACTTC
CASSATINRGLKNIQYF
>TRBJ2-2|TRBV7-2|few|.
TGTGCCAGCAGCTTAGGGGGGGGCCCCGGGGAGCTGTTTTTT
CASSLGGGPGELFF
>TRBJ2-5|TRBV6-1|.|TRBD1
TGTGCCAGCAGTGAATTGGCCACAGGGGGCTCGGAGACCCAGTACTTC
CASSELATGGSETQYF
>TRBJ2-7|TRBV6-5|.|TRBD1
TGTGCCAGCAGATCGACAGGGTACGAGCAGTACTTC
CASRSTGYEQYF
>TRBJ2-1|TRBV20-1|.|.
TGCAGTGCTAGTAACTCCCTGAATGAGCAGTTCTTC
CSASNSLNEQFF
>TRBJ1-6|TRBV5-4|once|.
TGTGCCAGCAGCTTAGGACTGAATAATTCACCCCTCCACTTT
CASSLGLNNSPLHF
>TRBJ1-3|TRBV10-3|.|.
TGTGCCATCAGTGAGTCTAGCGGTCCTGGAAACACCATATATTTT
CAISESSGPGNTIYF
>TRBJ2-7|TRBV3-1/TRBV3-2|.|TRBD2
TGTGCCAGCAGCCAACCCGGGGGGGCGGGCTACGAGCAGTACTTC
CASSQPGGAGYEQYF
>TRBJ1-1|TRBV25-1|.|.
TGTGCCAGTAGACCTCCCCAGGGCCGGATGAACACTGAAGCTTTCTTT
CASRPPQGRMNTEAFF
>TRBJ2-7|TRBV6-4|.|.
TGTGCCAGCAGTGTATCGGCGGGACTTTCCACCTACGAGCAGTACTTC
CASSVSAGLSTYEQYF
>TRBJ2-3|TRBV7-7|.|TRBD2
TGTGCTAGCAGCTTAGCCGGCGGGGGAGGGGATACGCAGTATTTT
CASSLAGGGGDTQYF
>TRBJ1-1|TRBV19|.|.
TGTGCCAGTAAGTTCGCAGGGCTGATGAACACTGAAGCTTTCTTT
CASKFAGLMNTEAFF
>TRBJ2-2|TRBV27|.|.
TGTGCCAGCAATCTGAAAGGGGTTGGCACCGGGGAGCTGTTTTTT
CASNLKGVGTGELFF
>TRBJ2-1|TRBV7-2|.|TRBD2
TGTGCCAGCAGCCGCAGCGGGGGGTCCTACAATGAGCAGTTCTTC
CASSRSGGSYNEQFF
>TRBJ2-7|TRBV12-3/TRBV12-4|.|.
TGTGCCAGCAGTTTAGAAGCCCGGGGCGAGCAGTACTTC
CASSLEARGEQYF
>TRBJ2-1|TRBV19|.|.
TGTGCCAGTGTGGGCTACTACAATGAGCAGTTCTTC
CASVGYYNEQFF